This TCR beta chain was retrieved from a study of blood T cell repertoires in COVID-19. Looking at the study overall: Sample material is recorded as cDNA or gDNA derived from T cells, B-cell-depleted T cells, or PBMCs.

V was pared by 0 bases and J by 3 bases, with 14 bases between. This CDR3 is 16 amino acids long. The V gene's germline CDR1 is SEHNR and CDR2 FQNEAQ (reference sequence). Authors' processing steps: Nucleated cell counts were estimated from reference gene primer amplification. Clones were read by immunoSEQ multiplex PCR, and TCRdb kept only the in-frame ones, dropping some. V, J and clone size derive from that table, while D and trimming were established from the DNA sequence. The data hold about 36,000 clones, with about three quarters observed a single time. The V and J genes are TRBV7-9 and TRBJ2-5; D possibly corresponds to TRBD1 (6 bases). This clonotype originated in a man aged 60 to 75 with acute or convalescent COVID-19. The sequencing sample was made of peripheral blood. Written as DNA, the CDR3 is TGTGCCAGCAGCTTAGCGGTTAGGGCAGGGGAAGAGACCCAGTACTTC. Encoded protein: CASSLAVRAGEETQYF.